These 7 T cell receptor beta chains came from one sample sequenced in a study of PD-1 blockade in classical Hodgkin lymphoma. Relapse was seen in all patients after autologous stem cell transplantation, and brentuximab vedotin exposure was variable. The repertoire was sequenced with immunoSEQ multiplex PCR; TCRdb's copy has only in-frame clones and lacks some. Of 80,000 to 100,000 clones in the sample, just under 95% were seen once. This specimen consisted of peripheral blood mononuclear cells (PBMCs), obtained at baseline. The receptors derive from a human donor with classical Hodgkin lymphoma.

The V call is TRBV7-9, the J call TRBJ2-1; D tentatively reads TRBD1 or TRBD2 (5 bases each). The V end lost 7 bases, the J end lost 6 bases, and 16 bases lay between the germline ends. Germline CDR1 and CDR2: SEHNR and FQNEAQ (reference sequence). The CDR3 consists of 14 residues. The chain's CDR3 is CASKDGIGANEQFF. CDR3 DNA: TGTGCCAGCAAGGACGGGATAGGGGCCAATGAGCAGTTCTTC.

The chain has TRBV18 and TRBJ1-4; no clear D gene. With 2 bases removed from V and 4 bases from J, the gap between germline ends came to 14 bases. The CDR3 is made up of 16 amino acids. Germline CDR1 reads KGHSH; CDR2 reads LQKENI. This CDR3 is CASSPVAGNRNEKLFF. The CDR3 bases are TGTGCCAGCTCACCAGTAGCGGGAAACCGTAATGAAAAACTGTTTTTT.

The chain is built from TRBV19 and TRBJ2-1, with D unresolved. V lost 6 bases, J lost 5 bases, and 5 bases lay in between. The length of the CDR3 is 11 residues. The germline V gene has CDR1 LNHDA and CDR2 SQIVND (reference sequence). This CDR3 reads CASRYNNEQFF. CDR3 nucleotides: TGTGCCAGTAGATACAACAATGAGCAGTTCTTC.

The CDR3 is CASSLSQGGDTEAFF. The CDR3 coding sequence is TGTGCCAGCAGCTTATCCCAGGGAGGGGACACTGAAGCTTTCTTT. The J gene is TRBJ1-1, the V gene TRBV7-9, with a weak D call TRBD1 (5 bases). The CDR3 consists of 15 residues. The germline CDR1 and CDR2 sequences are SEHNR and FQNEAQ (reference sequence). The ends were cut back, 2 bases at V and 3 bases at J, with 13 bases in the middle.

This clone was observed a single time. The V call is TRBV7-3, the J call TRBJ1-1; D ambiguous. Germline V gene lookup returns CDR1 SGHTA and CDR2 FQGTGA. The length of the CDR3 is 14 residues. Trimming shortened V by 3 bases and J by 1 base, and 9 bases separated the two germline ends. The CDR3 DNA reads as TGTGCCAGCAGCTTTTCACTTGCGAACACTGAAGCTTTCTTT. Translating it yields CASSFSLANTEAFF.

This chain connects TRBV4-1 to TRBJ1-1, with D unclear. V shed 0 bases and J shed 5 bases, with 10 bases lying between them. The CDR3 spans 14 residues. Germline CDR1 and CDR2: MGHRA and YSYEKL. The CDR3 reads CASSQDPILTEAFF. CDR3 bases: TGCGCCAGCAGCCAAGATCCAATACTAACTGAAGCTTTCTTT.

The gene calls are TRBV6-6 and TRBJ2-7, with 7 bases lining up with TRBD2. Trimming removed 8 bases from V and 3 bases from J; junction bases left unmatched: 7. This CDR3 spans 13 amino acids. Germline-derived CDR1 and CDR2 are MNHNY and SVGAGI (reference sequence). CDR3 amino acids: CASSRLADYEQYF. CDR3 DNA: TGTGCCAGCTCCCGCCTAGCGGACTACGAGCAGTACTTC.